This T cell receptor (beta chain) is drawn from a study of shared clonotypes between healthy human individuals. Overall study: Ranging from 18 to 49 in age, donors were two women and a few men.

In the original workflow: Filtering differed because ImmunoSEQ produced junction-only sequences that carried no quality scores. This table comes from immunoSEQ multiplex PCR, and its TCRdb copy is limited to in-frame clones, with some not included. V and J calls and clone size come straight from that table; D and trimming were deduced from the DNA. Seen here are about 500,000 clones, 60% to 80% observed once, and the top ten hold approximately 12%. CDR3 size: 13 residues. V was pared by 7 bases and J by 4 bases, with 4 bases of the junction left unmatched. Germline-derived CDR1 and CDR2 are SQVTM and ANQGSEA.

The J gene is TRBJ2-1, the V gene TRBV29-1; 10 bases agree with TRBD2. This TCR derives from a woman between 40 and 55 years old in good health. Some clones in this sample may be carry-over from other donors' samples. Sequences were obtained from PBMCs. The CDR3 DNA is TGCAGCGGGGGGACTAGCGAGTACAATGAGCAGTTCTTC. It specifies CSGGTSEYNEQFF.